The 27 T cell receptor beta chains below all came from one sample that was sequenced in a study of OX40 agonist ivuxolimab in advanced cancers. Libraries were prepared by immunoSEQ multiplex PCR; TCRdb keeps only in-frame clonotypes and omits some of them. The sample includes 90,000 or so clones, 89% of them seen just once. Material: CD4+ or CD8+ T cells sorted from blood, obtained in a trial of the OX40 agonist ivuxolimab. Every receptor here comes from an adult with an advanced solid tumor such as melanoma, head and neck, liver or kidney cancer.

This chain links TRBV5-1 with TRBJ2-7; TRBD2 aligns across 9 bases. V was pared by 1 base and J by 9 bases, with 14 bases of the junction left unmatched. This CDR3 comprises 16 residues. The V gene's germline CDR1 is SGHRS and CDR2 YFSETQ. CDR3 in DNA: TGCGCCAGCAGCTTGTCCCCCTTAGCGGGAGCTCAACTGCAGTACTTC. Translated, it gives CASSLSPLAGAQLQYF.

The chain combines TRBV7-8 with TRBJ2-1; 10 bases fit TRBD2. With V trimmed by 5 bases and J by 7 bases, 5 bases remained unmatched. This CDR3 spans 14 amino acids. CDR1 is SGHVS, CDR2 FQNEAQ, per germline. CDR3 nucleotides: TGTGCCAGCAGCATCGGACTAGCGGTAAATGAGCAGTTCTTC. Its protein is CASSIGLAVNEQFF.

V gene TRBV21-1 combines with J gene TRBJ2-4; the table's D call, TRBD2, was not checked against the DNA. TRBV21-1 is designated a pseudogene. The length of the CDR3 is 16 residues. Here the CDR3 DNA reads TGTGCCACCATTGTCGACTCGCCTCTAGCCAAAAACATTCAGTACTTC. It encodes CATIVDSPLAKNIQYF.

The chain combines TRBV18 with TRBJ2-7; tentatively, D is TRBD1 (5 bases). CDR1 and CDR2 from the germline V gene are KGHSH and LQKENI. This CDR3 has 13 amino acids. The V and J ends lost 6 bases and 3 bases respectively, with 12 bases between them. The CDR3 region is CASSQVQDYEQYF. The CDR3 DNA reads TGTGCCAGCTCGCAAGTACAGGACTACGAGCAGTACTTC.

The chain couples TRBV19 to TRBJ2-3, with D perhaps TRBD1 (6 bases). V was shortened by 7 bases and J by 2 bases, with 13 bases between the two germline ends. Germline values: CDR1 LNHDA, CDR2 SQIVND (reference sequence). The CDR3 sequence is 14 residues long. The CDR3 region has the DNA TGTGCCAGTATCCCCAGGGGTGACACAGATACGCAGTATTTT. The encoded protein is CASIPRGDTDTQYF.

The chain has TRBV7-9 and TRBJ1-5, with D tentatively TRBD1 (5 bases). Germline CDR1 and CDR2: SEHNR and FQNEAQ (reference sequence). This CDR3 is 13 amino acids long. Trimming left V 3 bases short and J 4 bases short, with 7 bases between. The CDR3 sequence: CASSFGGNQPQHF. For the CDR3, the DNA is TGTGCCAGCAGCTTCGGGGGAAATCAGCCCCAGCATTTT. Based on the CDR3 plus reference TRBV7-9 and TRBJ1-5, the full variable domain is DTGVSQNPRHKITKRGQNVTFRCDPISEHNRLYWYRQTLGQGPEFLTYFQNEAQLEKSRLLSDRFSAERPKGSFSTLEIQRTEQGDSAMYLCASSFGGNQPQHFGDGTRLSIL.

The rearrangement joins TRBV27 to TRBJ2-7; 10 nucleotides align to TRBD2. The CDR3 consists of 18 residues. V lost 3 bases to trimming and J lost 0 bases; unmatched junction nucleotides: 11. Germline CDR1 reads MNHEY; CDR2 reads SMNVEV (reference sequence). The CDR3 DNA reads TGTGCCAGCAGTTTTAGGGTGACTAGCGGGTCTAGCTCCTACGAGCAGTACTTC. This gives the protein CASSFRVTSGSSSYEQYF.

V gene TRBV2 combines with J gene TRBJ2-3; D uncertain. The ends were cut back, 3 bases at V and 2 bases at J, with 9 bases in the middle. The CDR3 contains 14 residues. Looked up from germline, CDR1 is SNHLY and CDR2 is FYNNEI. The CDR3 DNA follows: TGTGCCAGCAGTGATACAGCTTTCACAGATACGCAGTATTTT. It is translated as CASSDTAFTDTQYF.

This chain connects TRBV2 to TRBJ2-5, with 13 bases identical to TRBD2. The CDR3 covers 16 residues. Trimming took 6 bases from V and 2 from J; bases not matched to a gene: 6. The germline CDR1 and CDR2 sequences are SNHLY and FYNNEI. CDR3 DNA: TGTGCCAGCAGCCCGACTAGCGGGAGGAAGCAAGAGACCCAGTACTTC. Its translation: CASSPTSGRKQETQYF.

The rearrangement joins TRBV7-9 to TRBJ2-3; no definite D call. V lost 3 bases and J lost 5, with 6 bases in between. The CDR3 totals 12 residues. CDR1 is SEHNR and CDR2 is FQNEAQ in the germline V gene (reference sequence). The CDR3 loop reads CASSLYLDTQYF. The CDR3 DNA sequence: TGTGCCAGCAGCTTGTACCTAGATACGCAGTATTTT.

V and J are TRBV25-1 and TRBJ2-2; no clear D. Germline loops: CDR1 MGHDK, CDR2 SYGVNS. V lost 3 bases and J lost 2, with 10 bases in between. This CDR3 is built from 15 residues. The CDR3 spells CASSDRSDNTGELFF. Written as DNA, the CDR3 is TGTGCCAGCAGTGACCGATCTGACAACACCGGGGAGCTGTTTTTT.

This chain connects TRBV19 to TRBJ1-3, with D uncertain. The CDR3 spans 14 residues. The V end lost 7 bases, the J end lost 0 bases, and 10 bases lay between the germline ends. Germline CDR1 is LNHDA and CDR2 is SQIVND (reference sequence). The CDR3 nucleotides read TGTGCCAGTACCAACACCCACTCTGGAAACACCATATATTTT. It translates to CASTNTHSGNTIYF. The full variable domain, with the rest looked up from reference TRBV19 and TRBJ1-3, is DGGITQSPKYLFRKEGQNVTLSCEQNLNHDAMYWYRQDPGQGLRLIYYSQIVNDFQKGDIAEGYSVSREKKESFPLTVTSAQKNPTAFYLCASTNTHSGNTIYFGEGSWLTVV.

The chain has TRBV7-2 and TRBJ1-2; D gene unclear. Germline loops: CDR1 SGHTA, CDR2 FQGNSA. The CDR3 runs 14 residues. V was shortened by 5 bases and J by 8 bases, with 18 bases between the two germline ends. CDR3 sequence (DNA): TGTGCCAGCAGCCCCAACCCCCGCGACCAAGGCTACACCTTC. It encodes CASSPNPRDQGYTF.

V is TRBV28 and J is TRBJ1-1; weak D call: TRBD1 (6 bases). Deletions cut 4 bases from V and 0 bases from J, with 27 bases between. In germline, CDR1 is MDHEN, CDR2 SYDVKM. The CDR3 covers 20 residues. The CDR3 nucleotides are TGTGCCAGCAGTTACGACGCAGTCTGGGGGGGCGGGAACATGAACACTGAAGCTTTCTTT. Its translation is CASSYDAVWGGGNMNTEAFF.

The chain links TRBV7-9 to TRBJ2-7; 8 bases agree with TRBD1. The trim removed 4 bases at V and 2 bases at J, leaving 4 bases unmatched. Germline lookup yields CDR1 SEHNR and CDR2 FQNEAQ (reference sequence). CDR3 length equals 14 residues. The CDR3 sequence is CASSYRDRPYEQYF. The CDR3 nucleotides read TGTGCCAGCAGCTACCGGGACAGGCCCTACGAGCAGTACTTC.

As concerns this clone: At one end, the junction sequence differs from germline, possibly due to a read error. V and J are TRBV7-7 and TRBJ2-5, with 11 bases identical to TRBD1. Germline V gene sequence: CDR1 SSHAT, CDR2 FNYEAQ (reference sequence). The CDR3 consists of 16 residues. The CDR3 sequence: CASSFGTGGQGETQYF. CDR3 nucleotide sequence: TGTGCTAGCAGCTTCGGGACAGGGGGTCAAGGGGAGACCCAGTACTTC.

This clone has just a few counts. The DNA for the CDR3 is TGTGCCAGCAGCCCCTCAGAGAGTGCGCCCCAGCATTTT. It codes for CASSPSESAPQHF. The J gene is TRBJ1-5, the V gene TRBV7-9; D remains unclear. CDR3 size: 13 residues. Trimming took 5 bases from V and 9 from J, leaving 14 bases between them. Germline V gene lookup returns CDR1 SEHNR and CDR2 FQNEAQ (reference sequence).

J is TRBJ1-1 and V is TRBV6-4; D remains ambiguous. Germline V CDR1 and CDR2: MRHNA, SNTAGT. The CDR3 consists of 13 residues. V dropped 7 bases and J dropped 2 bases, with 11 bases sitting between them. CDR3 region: CASKQGINTEAFF. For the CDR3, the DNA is TGTGCCAGCAAACAAGGGATCAACACTGAAGCTTTCTTT.

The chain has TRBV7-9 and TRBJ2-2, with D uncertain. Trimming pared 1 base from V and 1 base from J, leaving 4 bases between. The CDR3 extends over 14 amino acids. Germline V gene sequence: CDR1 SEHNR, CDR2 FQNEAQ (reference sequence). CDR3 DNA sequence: TGTGCCAGCAGCTTAGATCTGAACACCGGGGAGCTGTTTTTT. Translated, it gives CASSLDLNTGELFF.

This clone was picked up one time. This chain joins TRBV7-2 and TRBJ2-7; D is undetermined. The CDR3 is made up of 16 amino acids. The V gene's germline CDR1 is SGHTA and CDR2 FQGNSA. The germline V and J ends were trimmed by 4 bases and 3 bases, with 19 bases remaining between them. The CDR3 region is CASSSTGVEVFYEQYF. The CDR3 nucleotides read TGTGCCAGCAGCTCGACCGGCGTTGAGGTCTTCTACGAGCAGTACTTC.

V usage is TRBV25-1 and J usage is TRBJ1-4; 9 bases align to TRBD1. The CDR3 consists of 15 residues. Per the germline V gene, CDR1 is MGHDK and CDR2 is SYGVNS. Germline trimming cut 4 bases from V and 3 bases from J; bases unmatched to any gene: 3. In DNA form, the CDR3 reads TGTGCCAGCAGTGCCCGGACAGGGGCTAATGAAAAACTGTTTTTT. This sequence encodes CASSARTGANEKLFF.

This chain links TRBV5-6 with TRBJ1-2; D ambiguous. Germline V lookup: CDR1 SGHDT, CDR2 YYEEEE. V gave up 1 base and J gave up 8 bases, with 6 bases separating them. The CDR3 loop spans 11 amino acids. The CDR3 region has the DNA TGTGCCAGCAGCTTGTACTTCGGCTACACCTTC. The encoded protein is CASSLYFGYTF.

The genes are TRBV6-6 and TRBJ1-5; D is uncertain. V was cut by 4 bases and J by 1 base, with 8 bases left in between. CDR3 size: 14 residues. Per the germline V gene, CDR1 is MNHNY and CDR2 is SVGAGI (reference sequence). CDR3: CASSSSDSNQPQHF. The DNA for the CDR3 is TGTGCCAGCAGTTCCTCCGACAGCAATCAGCCCCAGCATTTT.

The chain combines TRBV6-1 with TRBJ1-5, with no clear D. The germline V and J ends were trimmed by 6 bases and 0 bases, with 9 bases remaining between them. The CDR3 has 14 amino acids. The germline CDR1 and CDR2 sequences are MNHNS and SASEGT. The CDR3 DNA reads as TGTGCCAGCAGAAGGTACTATAGCAATCAGCCCCAGCATTTT. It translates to CASRRYYSNQPQHF.

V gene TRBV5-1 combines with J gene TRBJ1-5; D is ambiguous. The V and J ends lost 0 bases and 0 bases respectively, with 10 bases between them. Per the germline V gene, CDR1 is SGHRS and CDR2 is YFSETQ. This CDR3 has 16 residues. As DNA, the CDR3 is TGCGCCAGCAGCTTGGCTCCAGGTAATAGCAATCAGCCCCAGCATTTT. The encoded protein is CASSLAPGNSNQPQHF.

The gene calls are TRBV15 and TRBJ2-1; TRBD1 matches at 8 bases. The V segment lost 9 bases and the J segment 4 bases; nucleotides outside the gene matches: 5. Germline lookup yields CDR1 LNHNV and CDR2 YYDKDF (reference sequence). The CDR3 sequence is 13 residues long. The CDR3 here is CATTRDRYNEQFF. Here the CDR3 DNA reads TGTGCCACTACCCGGGACAGGTACAATGAGCAGTTCTTC.

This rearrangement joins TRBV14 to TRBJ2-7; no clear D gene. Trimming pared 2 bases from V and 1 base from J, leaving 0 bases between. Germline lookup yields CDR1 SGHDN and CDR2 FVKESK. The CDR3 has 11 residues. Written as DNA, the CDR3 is TGTGCCAGCAGCCAATCCTACGAGCAGTACTTC. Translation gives CASSQSYEQYF. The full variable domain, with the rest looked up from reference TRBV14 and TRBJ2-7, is EAGVTQFPSHSVIEKGQTVTLRCDPISGHDNLYWYRRVMGKEIKFLLHFVKESKQDESGMPNNRFLAERTGGTYSTLKVQPAELEDSGVYFCASSQSYEQYFGPGTRLTVT.